This TCR beta chain stems from a study of CD8 T cells in ankylosing spondylitis. Broader study findings: About 8 highly homologous variants made up a TCR beta motif, and this motif appeared characteristic of ankylosing spondylitis blood. Some of these motif variants have turned up before, in reports on reactive arthritis synovial fluid and blood.

The CDR3 is made up of 14 amino acids. CDR1 is DFQATT, CDR2 SNEGSKA, per germline (reference sequence). V was clipped by 6 bases and J by 5 bases, with 19 bases between them. In its sample, this clonotype was seen many times. The antigen is undetermined. In making TCR beta libraries, quantitative 5'-RACE with molecular barcodes was used. TCRdb used MiXCR to reprocess the 5' RACE reads, holding one entry per CDR3 protein. The sample lists about 840,000 distinct CDR3 sequences; 12% were seen once. The chain is built from TRBV20-1 and TRBJ1-1; no definite D call. This clonotype was obtained from a male donor with ankylosing spondylitis. The sequencing input was blood, either unsorted or a sorted T cell fraction (not recorded which). This chain's CDR3 is CSARTGLSQTEAFF. DNA of the CDR3: TGCAGTGCCCGTACCGGGCTGAGTCAAACTGAAGCTTTCTTT.